Here is one T cell receptor beta chain with its context. The CDR3 has 14 residues. V lost 4 bases, J lost 3 bases, and 13 bases lay in between. In germline, CDR1 is PRHDT, CDR2 FYEKMQ (reference sequence). The sample is drawn from a study of blood T cell repertoires in COVID-19. Ages ranged from about 18 to 89 years, with residence in about two dozen US areas. Cohort 3 recovery required two negative PCRs, clearance, or symptom resolution. Produced via immunoSEQ multiplex PCR; TCRdb's table is partial and in-frame only. The sample records roughly 160,000 clones, roughly 88% being singletons. V and J are TRBV13 and TRBJ2-7, with a possible D match to TRBD2 (5 bases). The sequence was collected from a woman aged 55-70 years who had recovered from COVID-19. Sample: PBMCs or T cells enriched from blood (not recorded which). CDR3 in DNA: TGTGCCAGCAGCTACTCCGCAGAGGGCTACGAGCAGTACTTC. It translates to CASSYSAEGYEQYF.